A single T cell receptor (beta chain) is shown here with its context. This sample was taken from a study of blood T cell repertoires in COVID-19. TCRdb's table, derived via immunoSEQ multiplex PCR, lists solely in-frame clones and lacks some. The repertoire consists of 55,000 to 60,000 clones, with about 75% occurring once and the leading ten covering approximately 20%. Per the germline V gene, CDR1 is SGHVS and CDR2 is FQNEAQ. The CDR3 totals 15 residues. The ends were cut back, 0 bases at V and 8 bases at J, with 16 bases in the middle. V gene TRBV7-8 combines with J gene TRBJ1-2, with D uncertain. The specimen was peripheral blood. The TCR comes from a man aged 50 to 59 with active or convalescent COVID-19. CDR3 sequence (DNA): TGTGCCAGCAGCTTAGCGCCTCAGAGGTTGGAAGGCTACACCTTC. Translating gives CASSLAPQRLEGYTF.